This TCR beta chain was found in a study of blood T cell repertoires in COVID-19. Study overall: COVID-19 samples, acute and convalescent, were from the United States, Italy and Spain.

Using immunoSEQ multiplex PCR, the repertoire was profiled, and TCRdb retains in-frame clones only, with some absent. The sample consists of approximately 220,000 clones, about 88% of them appearing once. Trimming removed 0 bases at V and 0 bases at J, with 8 bases between. The CDR3 totals 15 residues. Germline CDR1 is MNHEY and CDR2 is SVGEGT. Those enrolled, adults aged 18 to 89 years, came from about two dozen US areas. The V and J genes are TRBV6-2 or TRBV6-3 and TRBJ1-2, with a weak D call TRBD1 (6 bases). This TCR came from a woman younger than 45 who had recovered from COVID-19. Source material: PBMCs or T cells enriched from blood (not recorded which). The CDR3 protein is CASSYSTGANYGYTF. The CDR3 DNA reads TGTGCCAGCAGTTACTCGACAGGTGCTAACTATGGCTACACCTTC.